The clone carrying this TCR beta chain was picked up many times. Its antigen is unknown. This sample is part of a study of blood T cells in healthy people across ages. Germline V gene sequence: CDR1 SGHTA, CDR2 FQGNSA. The CDR3 length is 14 residues. Trimming took off 5 bases at V and 2 bases at J, with 12 bases between the two ends. Caucasian, healthy and from Russia, the donors were aged between roughly 6 and 95. Each donor gave 9.5 to 10 milliliters of peripheral blood. Then a second PCR, running about 7 to 11 cycles, was carried out with a sample-barcoded 5' primer and a J-beta primer mix. TCRdb reprocessed the 5' RACE reads via MiXCR and lists one record per CDR3 protein. The sample includes some 690,000 distinct CDR3 sequences, 22% of them seen just once. Study-level points and caveats: As age increased, TCR beta diversity per million T cells fell in a roughly linear fashion. The diversity estimates, figures obtained from one million T cells, were considered underestimates.

The material sequenced was blood. This receptor was taken from a man in his 70s in good health. The gene calls are TRBV7-2 and TRBJ1-2; D possibly corresponds to TRBD1 (5 bases). Here the CDR3 reads CASSATDTNYGYTF. The CDR3 DNA is TGTGCCAGCAGCGCGACGGACACAAACTATGGCTACACCTTC.